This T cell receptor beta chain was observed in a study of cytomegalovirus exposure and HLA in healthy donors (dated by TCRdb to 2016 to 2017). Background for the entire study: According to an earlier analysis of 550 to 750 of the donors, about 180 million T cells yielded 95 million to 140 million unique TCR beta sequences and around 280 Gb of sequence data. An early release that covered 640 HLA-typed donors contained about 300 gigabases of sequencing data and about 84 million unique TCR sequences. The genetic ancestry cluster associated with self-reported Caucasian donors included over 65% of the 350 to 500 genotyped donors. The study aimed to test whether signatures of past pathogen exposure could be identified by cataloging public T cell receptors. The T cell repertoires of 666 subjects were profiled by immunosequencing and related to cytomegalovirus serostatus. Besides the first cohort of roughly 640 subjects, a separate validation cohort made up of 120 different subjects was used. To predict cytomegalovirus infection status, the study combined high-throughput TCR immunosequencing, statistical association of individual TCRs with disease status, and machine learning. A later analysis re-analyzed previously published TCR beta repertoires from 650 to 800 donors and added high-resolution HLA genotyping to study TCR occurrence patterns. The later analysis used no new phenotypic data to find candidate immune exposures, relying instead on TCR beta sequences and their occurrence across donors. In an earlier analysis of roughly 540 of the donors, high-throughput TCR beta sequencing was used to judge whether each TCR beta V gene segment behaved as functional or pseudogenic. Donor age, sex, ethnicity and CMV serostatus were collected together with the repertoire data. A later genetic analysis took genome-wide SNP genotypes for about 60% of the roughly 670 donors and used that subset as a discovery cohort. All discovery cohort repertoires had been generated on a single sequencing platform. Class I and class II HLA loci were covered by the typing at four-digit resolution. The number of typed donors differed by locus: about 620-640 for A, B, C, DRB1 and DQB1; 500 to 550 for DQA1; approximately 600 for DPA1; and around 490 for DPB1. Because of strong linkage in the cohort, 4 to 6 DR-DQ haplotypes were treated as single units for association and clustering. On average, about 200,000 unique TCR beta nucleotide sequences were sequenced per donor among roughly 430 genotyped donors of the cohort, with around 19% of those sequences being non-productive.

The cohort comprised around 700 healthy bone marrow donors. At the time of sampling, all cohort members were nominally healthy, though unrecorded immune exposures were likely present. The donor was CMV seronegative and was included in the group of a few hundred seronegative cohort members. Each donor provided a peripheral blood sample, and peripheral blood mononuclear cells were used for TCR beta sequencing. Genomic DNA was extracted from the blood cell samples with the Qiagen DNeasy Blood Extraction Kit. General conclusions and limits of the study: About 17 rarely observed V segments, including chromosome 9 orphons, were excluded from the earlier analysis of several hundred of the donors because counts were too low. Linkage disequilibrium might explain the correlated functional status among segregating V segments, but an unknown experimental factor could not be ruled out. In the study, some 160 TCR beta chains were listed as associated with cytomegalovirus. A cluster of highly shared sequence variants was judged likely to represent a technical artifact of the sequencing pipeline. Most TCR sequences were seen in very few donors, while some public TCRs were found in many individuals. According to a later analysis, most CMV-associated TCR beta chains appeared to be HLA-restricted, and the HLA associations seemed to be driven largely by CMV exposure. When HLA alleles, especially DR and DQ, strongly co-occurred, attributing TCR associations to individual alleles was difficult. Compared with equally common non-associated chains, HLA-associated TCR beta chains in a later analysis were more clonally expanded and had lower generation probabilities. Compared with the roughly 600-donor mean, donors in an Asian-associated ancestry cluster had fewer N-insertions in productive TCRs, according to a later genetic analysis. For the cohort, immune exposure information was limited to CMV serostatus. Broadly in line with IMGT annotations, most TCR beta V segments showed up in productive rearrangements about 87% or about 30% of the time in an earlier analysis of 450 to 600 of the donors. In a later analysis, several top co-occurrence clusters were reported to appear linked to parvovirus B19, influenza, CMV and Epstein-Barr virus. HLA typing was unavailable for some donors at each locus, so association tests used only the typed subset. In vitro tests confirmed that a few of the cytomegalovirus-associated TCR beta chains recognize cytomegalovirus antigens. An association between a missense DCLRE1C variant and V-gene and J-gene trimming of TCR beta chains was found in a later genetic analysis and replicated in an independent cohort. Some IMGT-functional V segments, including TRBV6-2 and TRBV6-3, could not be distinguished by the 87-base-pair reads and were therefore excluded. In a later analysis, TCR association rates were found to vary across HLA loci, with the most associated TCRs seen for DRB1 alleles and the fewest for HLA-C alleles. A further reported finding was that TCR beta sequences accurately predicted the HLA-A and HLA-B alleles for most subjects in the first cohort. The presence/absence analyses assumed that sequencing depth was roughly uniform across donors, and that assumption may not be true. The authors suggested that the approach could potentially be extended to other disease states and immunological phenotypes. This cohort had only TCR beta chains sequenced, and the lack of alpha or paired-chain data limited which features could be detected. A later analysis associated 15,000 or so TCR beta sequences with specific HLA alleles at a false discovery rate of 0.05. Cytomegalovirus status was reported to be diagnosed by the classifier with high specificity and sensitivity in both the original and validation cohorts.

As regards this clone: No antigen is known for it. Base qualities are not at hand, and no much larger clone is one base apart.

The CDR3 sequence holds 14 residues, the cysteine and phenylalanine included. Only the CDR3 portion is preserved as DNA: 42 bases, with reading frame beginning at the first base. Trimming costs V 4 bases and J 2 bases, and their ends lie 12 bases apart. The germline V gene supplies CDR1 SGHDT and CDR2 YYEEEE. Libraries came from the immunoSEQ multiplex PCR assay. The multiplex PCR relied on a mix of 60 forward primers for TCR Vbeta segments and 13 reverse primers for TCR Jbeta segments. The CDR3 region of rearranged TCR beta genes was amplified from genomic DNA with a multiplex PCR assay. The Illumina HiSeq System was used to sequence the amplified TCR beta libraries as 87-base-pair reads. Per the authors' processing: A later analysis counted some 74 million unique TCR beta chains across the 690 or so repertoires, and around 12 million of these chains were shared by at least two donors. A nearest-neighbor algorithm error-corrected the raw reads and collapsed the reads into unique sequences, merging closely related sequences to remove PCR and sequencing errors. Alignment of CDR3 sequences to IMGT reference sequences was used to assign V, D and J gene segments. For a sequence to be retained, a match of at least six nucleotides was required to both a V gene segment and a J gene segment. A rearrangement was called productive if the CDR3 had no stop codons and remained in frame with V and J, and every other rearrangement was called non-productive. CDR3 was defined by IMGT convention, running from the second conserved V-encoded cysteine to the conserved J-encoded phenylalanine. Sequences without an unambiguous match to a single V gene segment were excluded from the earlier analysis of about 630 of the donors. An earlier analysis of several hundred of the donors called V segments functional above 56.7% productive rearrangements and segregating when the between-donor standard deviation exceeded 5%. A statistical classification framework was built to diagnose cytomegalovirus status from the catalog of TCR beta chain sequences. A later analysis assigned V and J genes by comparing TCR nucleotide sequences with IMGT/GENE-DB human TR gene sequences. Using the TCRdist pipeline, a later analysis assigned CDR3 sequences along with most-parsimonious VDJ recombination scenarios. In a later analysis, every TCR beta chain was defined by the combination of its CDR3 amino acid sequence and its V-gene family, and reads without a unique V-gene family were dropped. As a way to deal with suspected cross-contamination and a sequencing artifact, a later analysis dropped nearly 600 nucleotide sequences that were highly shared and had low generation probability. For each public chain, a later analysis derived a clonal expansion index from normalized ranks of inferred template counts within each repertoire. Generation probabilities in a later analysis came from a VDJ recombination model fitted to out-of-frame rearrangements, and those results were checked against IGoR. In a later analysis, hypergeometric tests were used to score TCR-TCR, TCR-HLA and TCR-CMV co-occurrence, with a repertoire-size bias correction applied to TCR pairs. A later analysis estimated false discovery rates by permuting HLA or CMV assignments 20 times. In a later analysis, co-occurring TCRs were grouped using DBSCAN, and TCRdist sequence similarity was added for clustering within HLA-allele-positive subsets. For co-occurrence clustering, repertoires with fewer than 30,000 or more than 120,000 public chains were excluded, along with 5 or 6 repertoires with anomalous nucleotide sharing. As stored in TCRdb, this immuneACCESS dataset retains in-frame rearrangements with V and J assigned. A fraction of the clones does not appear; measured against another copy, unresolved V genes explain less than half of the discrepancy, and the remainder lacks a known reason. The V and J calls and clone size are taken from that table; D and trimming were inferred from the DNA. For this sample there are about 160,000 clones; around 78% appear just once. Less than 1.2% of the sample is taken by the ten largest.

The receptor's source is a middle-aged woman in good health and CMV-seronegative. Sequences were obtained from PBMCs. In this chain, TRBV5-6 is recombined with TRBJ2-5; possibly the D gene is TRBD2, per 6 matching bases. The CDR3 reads CASSGGLGQETQYF. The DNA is TGTGCCAGCAGCGGGGGGTTGGGTCAAGAGACCCAGTACTTC.